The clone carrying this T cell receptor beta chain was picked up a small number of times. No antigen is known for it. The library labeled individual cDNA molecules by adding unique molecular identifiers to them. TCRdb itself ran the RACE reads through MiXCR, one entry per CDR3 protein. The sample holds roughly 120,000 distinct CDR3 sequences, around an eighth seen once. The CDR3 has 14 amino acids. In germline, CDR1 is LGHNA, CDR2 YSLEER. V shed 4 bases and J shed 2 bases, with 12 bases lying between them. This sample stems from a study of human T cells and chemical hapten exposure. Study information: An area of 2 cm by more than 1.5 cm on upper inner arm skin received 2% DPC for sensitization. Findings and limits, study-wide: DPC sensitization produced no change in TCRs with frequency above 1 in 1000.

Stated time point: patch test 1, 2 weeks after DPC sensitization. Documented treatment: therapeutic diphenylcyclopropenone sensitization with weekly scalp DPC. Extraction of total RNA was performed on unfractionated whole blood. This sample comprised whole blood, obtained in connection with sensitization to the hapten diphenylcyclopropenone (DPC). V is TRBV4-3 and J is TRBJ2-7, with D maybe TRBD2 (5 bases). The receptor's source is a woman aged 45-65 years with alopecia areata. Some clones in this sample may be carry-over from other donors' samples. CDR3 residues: CASSPWTGTYEQYF. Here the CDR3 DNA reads TGCGCCAGCAGCCCTTGGACGGGAACCTACGAGCAGTACTTC.